This TCR beta chain was captured in a study of blood T cell repertoires in COVID-19. Whole-study context: The United States, Italy and Spain supplied acute and convalescent COVID-19 samples.

As processed by the authors: The authors estimated nucleated cell counts from reference gene primer amplification. The assay was immunoSEQ multiplex PCR, and TCRdb's table has in-frame clones only and misses some. That table furnishes V, J and clone size, whereas the DNA furnished D and trimming. The sample includes 35,000 to 45,000 clones, 70% to 90% seen only once; the top ten take roughly a fifth. The CDR3 contains 13 residues. V dropped 1 base and J dropped 9 bases, with 10 bases sitting between them. Germline V lookup: CDR1 LGHDT, CDR2 YNNKEL (reference sequence). The chain uses TRBV3-1 (or the pseudogene TRBV3-2) and TRBJ1-5; D unresolved. This receptor was taken from a man between 65 and 79 years old with acute or convalescent COVID-19. Sequenced sample: peripheral blood. The CDR3 region has the DNA TGTGCCAGCAGCCAAGGGGCGATGGGGCCCCAGCATTTT. Translating it yields CASSQGAMGPQHF.